The rows below give T cell receptor beta chains drawn from one sample of a study of shared clonotypes between healthy human individuals. Assay used: immunoSEQ multiplex PCR; TCRdb lists only in-frame clones, some missing. This sample has about 980,000 clones, with 76% found just once. The specimen sequenced was memory CD4+ T cells sorted from blood. All receptors derive from a young man in good health. Each CDR3 is given with its conserved first and last residue. The D gene is left open where the match is weak. Rows give clone size only sometimes, using once, few, many, or a class for an expanded clone.

v_call	d_call	j_call	clone_size	cdr3_aa	cdr3_nt
TRBV14	.	TRBJ2-2	.	CASSQDAGELFF	TGTGCCAGCAGCCAAGATGCCGGGGAGCTGTTTTTT
TRBV11-2	.	TRBJ1-1	.	CASSPDAYTLGAFF	TGTGCCAGCAGCCCTGACGCCTATACTTTGGGGGCTTTCTTT
TRBV20-1	.	TRBJ2-7	.	CSAQGTYEQYF	TGCAGTGCTCAGGGTACCTACGAGCAGTACTTC
TRBV30	.	TRBJ2-5	.	CAWNRLNKETQYF	TGTGCCTGGAATAGGCTGAATAAAGAGACCCAGTACTTC
TRBV10-3	.	TRBJ2-2	.	CAISESLSEHRGAVF	TGTGCCATCAGTGAGTCGCTTAGCGAACACCGGGGAGCTGTTTTT
TRBV4-3	TRBD1	TRBJ1-2	.	CASSRRGHGYTF	TGCGCCAGCAGCCGCAGGGGGCACGGCTACACCTTC
TRBV10-2	.	TRBJ1-5	.	CASSELQGQPQHF	TGCGCCAGCAGTGAGTTGCAGGGTCAGCCCCAGCATTTT
TRBV20-1	.	TRBJ2-1	.	CSAGPTGEQFF	TGCAGTGCTGGTCCGACAGGAGAGCAGTTCTTC
TRBV11-2	.	TRBJ2-5	.	CASSTSTGGGETQYF	TGTGCCAGCAGCACTTCAACAGGGGGAGGGGAGACCCAGTACTTC
TRBV30	.	TRBJ1-1	.	CAWSGPIGAFF	TGTGCCTGGAGTGGCCCTATTGGAGCTTTCTTT
TRBV6-6	TRBD1	TRBJ1-6	once	CASSYTGGNSPLHF	TGTGCCAGCAGTTATACAGGGGGGAATTCACCCCTCCACTTT
TRBV6-6	TRBD2	TRBJ2-7	.	CASRLGTSYIDYEQYF	TGTGCCAGCAGACTCGGGACTAGCTATATTGACTACGAGCAGTACTTC
TRBV6-1	.	TRBJ1-1	.	CASSAPFGRSNTEAFF	TGTGCCAGCAGTGCTCCCTTTGGACGGTCGAACACTGAAGCTTTCTTT
TRBV19	TRBD1	TRBJ1-5	.	CASSIKGQGRNQPQHF	TGTGCCAGTAGTATTAAGGGACAGGGACGAAATCAGCCCCAGCATTTT
TRBV5-4	.	TRBJ2-5	.	CASSQGGIQETQYF	TGTGCCAGCAGCCAAGGAGGAATCCAAGAGACCCAGTACTTC
TRBV6-5	.	TRBJ2-5	.	CASGGTRGGETQYF	TGTGCCAGCGGCGGGACTCGAGGGGGAGAGACCCAGTACTTC
TRBV5-1	.	TRBJ1-5	.	CASSLARDQPQHF	TGCGCCAGCAGCTTGGCCAGGGATCAGCCCCAGCATTTT
TRBV6-6	TRBD1	TRBJ2-7	.	CASSLGTAYEQYF	TGTGCCAGCAGCCTCGGGACAGCATACGAGCAGTACTTC
TRBV9	.	TRBJ1-4	.	CASSVGGSRNEKLFF	TGTGCCAGCAGCGTAGGGGGGTCACGTAATGAAAAACTGTTTTTT
TRBV11-2	.	TRBJ2-3	.	CASSFGPRDPDTQYF	TGTGCCAGCAGTTTTGGGCCACGCGATCCGGATACGCAGTATTTT
TRBV6-1	.	TRBJ1-2	.	CASSHSGGNYGYTF	TGTGCCAGCAGCCATAGCGGGGGGAACTATGGCTACACCTTC
TRBV9	.	TRBJ2-5	.	CASSVTPKGPQETQYF	TGTGCCAGCAGCGTCACACCCAAGGGGCCCCAAGAGACCCAGTACTTC
TRBV5-3	TRBD2	TRBJ2-1	.	CARSLAGGPGNEQFF	TGTGCCAGAAGCCTAGCGGGAGGGCCAGGGAATGAGCAGTTCTTC